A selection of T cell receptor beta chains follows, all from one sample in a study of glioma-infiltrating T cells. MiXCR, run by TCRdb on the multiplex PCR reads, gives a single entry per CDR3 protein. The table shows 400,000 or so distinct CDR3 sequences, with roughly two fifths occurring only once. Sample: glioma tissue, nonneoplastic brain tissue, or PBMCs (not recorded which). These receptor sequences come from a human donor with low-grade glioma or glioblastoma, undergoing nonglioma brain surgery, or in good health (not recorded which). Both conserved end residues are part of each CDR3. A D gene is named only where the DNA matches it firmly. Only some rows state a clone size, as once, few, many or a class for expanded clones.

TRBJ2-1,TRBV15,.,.,CATSAGGRGEQFF,TGTGCCACCAGCGCGGGCGGCCGCGGTGAGCAGTTCTTC
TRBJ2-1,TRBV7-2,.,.,CASSLSDKSYNEQFF,TGTGCCAGCAGCCTGTCGGACAAGTCCTACAATGAGCAGTTCTTC
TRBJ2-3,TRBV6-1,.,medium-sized,CASSRDFNTQYF,TGTGCCAGCAGTCGGGACTTCAATACGCAGTATTTT
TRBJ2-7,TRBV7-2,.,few,CASSHRQNLWTSQYF,TGTGCCAGCAGCCATAGACAGAACCTTTGGACTTCGCAGTACTTC
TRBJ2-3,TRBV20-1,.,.,CSATGGGGTQYF,TGCAGTGCTACCGGTGGAGGGGGTACGCAGTATTTT
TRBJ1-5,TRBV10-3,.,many,CAISESKASQPQHF,TGTGCCATCAGTGAGTCAAAGGCCAGCCAGCCCCAGCATTTT
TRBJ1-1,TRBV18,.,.,CASSLDTLNTEAFF,TGTGCCAGCTCACTCGACACCTTGAACACTGAAGCTTTCTTT
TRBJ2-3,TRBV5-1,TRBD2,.,CASSSVAGGADTQYF,TGCGCCAGCAGCTCCGTAGCGGGAGGAGCAGATACGCAGTATTTT
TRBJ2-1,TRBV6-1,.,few,CASSDSLGLTYNEQFF,TGTGCCAGCAGTGACTCGTTAGGACTAACCTACAATGAGCAGTTCTTC
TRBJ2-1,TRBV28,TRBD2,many,CASSLPGLAKPGYNEQFF,TGTGCCAGCAGTCTTCCGGGACTAGCGAAACCCGGCTACAATGAGCAGTTCTTC
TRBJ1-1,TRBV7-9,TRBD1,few,CASSSYTGGEDTEAFF,TGTGCCAGCAGCTCATACACAGGGGGCGAGGACACTGAAGCTTTCTTT
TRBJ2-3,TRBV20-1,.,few,CSARTRTGRGDTQYF,TGCAGTGCCAGAACCCGGACAGGGAGGGGAGATACGCAGTATTTT
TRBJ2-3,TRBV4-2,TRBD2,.,CASSLKREHTDTQYF,TGTGCCAGCAGCCTCAAGCGGGAGCACACAGATACGCAGTATTTT
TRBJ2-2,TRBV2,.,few,CASSRLETNTGELFF,TGTGCCAGCAGCAGACTGGAAACGAACACCGGGGAGCTGTTTTTT
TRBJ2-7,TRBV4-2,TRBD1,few,CASSPGQGRYEQYF,TGTGCCAGCAGCCCGGGACAGGGTAGATACGAGCAGTACTTC
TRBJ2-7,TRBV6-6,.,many,CASSYGRGYEGEQYF,TGTGCCAGCAGTTACGGACGAGGGTACGAGGGAGAGCAGTACTTC
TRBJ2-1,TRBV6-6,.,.,CASSYSKLPPAYNEQFF,TGTGCCAGCAGTTACTCGAAGCTGCCTCCCGCCTACAATGAGCAGTTCTTC
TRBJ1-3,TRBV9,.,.,CASARDSGYSGNTIYF,TGTGCCAGCGCTCGGGACTCCGGGTACTCTGGAAACACCATATATTTT
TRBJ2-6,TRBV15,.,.,CATSRGTVGSGANVLTF,TGTGCCACCAGCAGGGGGACTGTCGGCTCTGGGGCCAACGTCCTGACTTTC
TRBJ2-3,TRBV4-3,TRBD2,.,CASSQDGGGADTQYF,TGCGCCAGCAGCCAAGATGGGGGGGGAGCAGATACGCAGTATTTT
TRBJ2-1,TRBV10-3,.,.,CATSESPGRVDEQFF,TGTGCCACCAGTGAGTCCCCCGGCAGGGTTGATGAGCAGTTCTTC
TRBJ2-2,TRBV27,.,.,CASSFTHGSELFF,TGTGCCAGCAGTTTCACGCACGGGTCGGAGCTGTTTTTT
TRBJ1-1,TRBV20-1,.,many,CSAIQGSTEAFF,TGCAGTGCCATACAGGGATCCACTGAAGCTTTCTTT
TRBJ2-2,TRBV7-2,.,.,CASSAQNTGELFF,TGTGCCAGCAGCGCTCAGAACACCGGGGAGCTGTTTTTT
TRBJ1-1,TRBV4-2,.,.,CASSRDFDGTEAFF,TGTGCCAGCAGCAGGGATTTTGATGGCACTGAAGCTTTCTTT
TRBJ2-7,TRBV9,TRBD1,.,CASSRRTGTGGYEQYF,TGTGCCAGCAGTCGACGAACCGGGACAGGGGGTTACGAGCAGTACTTC
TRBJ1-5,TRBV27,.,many,CASSPDGFGQPQHF,TGTGCCAGCAGTCCAGACGGATTTGGGCAGCCCCAGCATTTT